The 29 T cell receptor beta chains listed next were all sequenced from one sample in a study of cytomegalovirus exposure and HLA in healthy donors. The study ran its PCR with 60 Vbeta and 13 Jbeta primers. Profiled with immunoSEQ multiplex PCR; TCRdb holds only in-frame clones, not every one. The sample lists 85,000 to 100,000 clones, around nine tenths seen once, with roughly 8.3% in the top ten. The specimen was PBMCs. Receptors were obtained from a man in his thirties or forties in good health and CMV-seropositive.

This clone was counted once. V usage is TRBV7-9 and J usage is TRBJ2-1, with 7 bases identical to TRBD1. Unmatched junction bases numbered 7, after V lost 6 bases and J lost 2 bases. Germline V gene sequence: CDR1 SEHNR, CDR2 FQNEAQ (reference sequence). This CDR3 spans 15 amino acids. This CDR3 is CASRPRQGPYNEQFF. As DNA, the CDR3 is TGTGCCAGCAGACCCAGACAGGGTCCCTACAATGAGCAGTTCTTC.

The V and J genes are TRBV6-5 and TRBJ2-3, with TRBD1 matching 10 bases. From germline, CDR1 is MNHEY and CDR2 SVGAGI. The CDR3 extends over 15 amino acids. V trimming: 1 base; J trimming: 6 bases; junction bases outside the gene matches: 4. CDR3 protein: CASSYWTGGRDTQYF. The CDR3 nucleotides are TGTGCCAGCAGTTACTGGACAGGGGGAAGGGATACGCAGTATTTT.

This clone was found a few times. The genes are TRBV11-2 and TRBJ1-2; TRBD1 agrees at 8 bases. In germline, CDR1 is SGHAT, CDR2 FQNNGV. This CDR3 has 12 residues. With V trimmed by 5 bases and J by 7 bases, 3 bases remained unmatched. In nucleotides, the CDR3 is TGTGCCAGCAGCCCGGACAGGGCTGGCTACACCTTC. Protein: CASSPDRAGYTF. The variable domain in full, completed from reference TRBV11-2 and TRBJ1-2, reads EAGVAQSPRYKIIEKRQSVAFWCNPISGHATLYWYQQILGQGPKLLIQFQNNGVVDDSQLPKDRFSAERLKGVDSTLKIQPAKLEDSAVYLCASSPDRAGYTFGSGTRLTVV.

V gene TRBV29-1 combines with J gene TRBJ2-7; 8 bases map to TRBD2. Germline CDR1 SQVTM, CDR2 ANQGSEA. This CDR3 spans 15 amino acids. Germline trimming cut 3 bases from V and 0 bases from J; bases unmatched to any gene: 7. The CDR3 DNA reads as TGCAGCGTTGAGAGGGGAGCGGGGGCCTCCTACGAGCAGTACTTC. It translates to CSVERGAGASYEQYF.

This clone appeared a few times. V is TRBV5-6 and J is TRBJ1-1, with 8 bases lining up with TRBD1. The CDR3 extends over 16 amino acids. V was clipped by 2 bases and J by 5 bases; unmatched bases: 11. Germline assignment: CDR1 SGHDT and CDR2 YYEEEE. CDR3 coding DNA: TGTGCCAGCAGCTTCCGACCGACAGGGGCCGGGACTGAAGCTTTCTTT. Protein sequence: CASSFRPTGAGTEAFF.

This clone appeared a few times. The chain joins TRBV7-6 to TRBJ2-7, with 9 bases matching TRBD1. J gave up 2 bases and V 5 bases, and 10 bases lay outside the gene matches. Germline V gene sequence: CDR1 SGHVS, CDR2 FNYEAQ. This CDR3 comprises 16 residues. CDR3 nucleotide sequence: TGTGCCAGCAGCCCCCGGGACAGGGAAAAAACCTACGAGCAGTACTTC. Translation: CASSPRDREKTYEQYF.

The rearrangement links TRBV5-1 to TRBJ2-7, with TRBD2 matching 9 bases. The V gene's germline CDR1 is SGHRS and CDR2 YFSETQ. The CDR3 sequence is 14 residues long. With 3 bases clipped from V and 3 bases from J, the junction kept 4 bases outside the gene matches. The CDR3 DNA reads as TGCGCCAGCAGCTCGCGGGAGGGCAGCTACGAGCAGTACTTC. Translated, it gives CASSSREGSYEQYF. The variable domain in full, with the rest retrieved from reference TRBV5-1 and TRBJ2-7, is KAGVTQTPRYLIKTRGQQVTLSCSPISGHRSVSWYQQTPGQGLQFLFEYFSETQRNKGNFPGRFSGRQFSNSRSEMNVSTLELGDSALYLCASSSREGSYEQYFGPGTRLTVT.

This clone came up a few times. This chain joins TRBV28 and TRBJ1-1; 8 bases line up with TRBD1. Germline values: CDR1 MDHEN, CDR2 SYDVKM. With 4 bases clipped from V and 6 bases from J, the junction kept 4 bases outside the gene matches. The CDR3 has 13 amino acids. This chain's CDR3 is CASSSTGVPEAFF. In nucleotides, the CDR3 is TGTGCCAGCAGTTCGACAGGGGTTCCTGAAGCTTTCTTT.

The table lists this clone with a few counts. The chain joins TRBV4-2 to TRBJ1-4; no clear D. The germline V gene encodes CDR1 LGHNA and CDR2 YNFKEQ. V was trimmed by 11 bases and J by 3 bases, leaving 7 bases between them. The CDR3 is 11 residues long. As DNA, the CDR3 is TGTGCCGCGGGCTCTAATGAAAAACTGTTTTTT. Protein product: CAAGSNEKLFF.

This chain links TRBV5-8 with TRBJ2-3; 8 bases align to TRBD1. CDR3 length equals 15 residues. Germline CDR1 SGHTS, CDR2 YDEGEE. The trim removed 5 bases at V and 3 bases at J, leaving 8 bases unmatched. The CDR3 here is CASRRWTGKTDTQYF. The CDR3 DNA reads as TGTGCCAGCAGACGCTGGACAGGGAAAACAGATACGCAGTATTTT. Variable domain in full (rest from reference TRBV5-8 and TRBJ2-3): EAGVTQSPTHLIKTRGQQATLRCSPISGHTSVYWYQQALGLGLQFLLWYDEGEERNRGNFPPRFSGRQFPNYSSELNVNALELEDSALYLCASRRWTGKTDTQYFGPGTRLTVL.

In nucleotides, the CDR3 is TGCAGCGTCCGCCCGGAACTAGCGGGAGCCCACAATGAGCAGTTCTTC. Its translation: CSVRPELAGAHNEQFF. The chain combines TRBV29-1 with TRBJ2-1; the match to TRBD2 covers 11 bases. V dropped 6 bases and J dropped 5; count of bases not matched to a gene: 12. Germline V lookup: CDR1 SQVTM, CDR2 ANQGSEA. The CDR3 totals 16 residues.

V gene TRBV5-6 combines with J gene TRBJ2-7; D unclear. Trimming cost V 4 bases and J 3 bases, with 11 bases left between them. This CDR3 comprises 13 residues. Germline V gene data show CDR1 as SGHDT and CDR2 as YYEEEE. CDR3 bases: TGTGCCAGCAGCGGAAAGACAAGCTACGAGCAGTACTTC. Translation gives CASSGKTSYEQYF. Variable domain in full (rest from reference TRBV5-6 and TRBJ2-7): DAGVTQSPTHLIKTRGQQVTLRCSPKSGHDTVSWYQQALGQGPQFIFQYYEEEERQRGNFPDRFSGHQFPNYSSELNVNALLLGDSALYLCASSGKTSYEQYFGPGTRLTVT.

The count of this clone is one. The genes are TRBV7-2 and TRBJ1-5; D is unclear. The CDR3 runs 14 residues. CDR1 SGHTA and CDR2 FQGNSA come from the germline V gene. V was cut by 1 base and J by 7 bases, with 11 bases left in between. DNA for the CDR3: TGTGCCAGCAGCTTAGTTCGAGGGCGGCAGCCCCAGCATTTT. Protein sequence: CASSLVRGRQPQHF.

V and J are TRBV5-1 and TRBJ2-5, with 10 nucleotides matching TRBD2. The J segment lost 1 base and the V segment lost 2 bases, leaving 5 bases of the junction unmatched. CDR1 is SGHRS, CDR2 YFSETQ, per germline. There are 16 residues in the CDR3. The CDR3 spells CASSLVAGGSQETQYF. Written as DNA, the CDR3 is TGCGCCAGCAGCTTAGTAGCGGGAGGAAGCCAAGAGACCCAGTACTTC.

The chain carries TRBV11-2 and TRBJ1-2, with 8 bases that match TRBD1. The CDR3 contains 15 residues. From germline, CDR1 is SGHAT and CDR2 FQNNGV. The trim removed 1 base at V and 4 bases at J, leaving 5 bases unmatched. CDR3 nucleotides: TGTGCCAGCAGCTTAGGTATGGGACAGGTCTATGGCTACACCTTC. The encoded protein is CASSLGMGQVYGYTF.

V and J are TRBV5-1 and TRBJ1-2; tentative D call: TRBD1 (6 bases). The V gene lost 0 bases and the J gene lost 3 bases, with 9 bases spanning the gap. Germline assignment: CDR1 SGHRS and CDR2 YFSETQ. The CDR3 contains 14 residues. CDR3 region: CASSLGGGDYGYTF. The CDR3 coding sequence is TGCGCCAGCAGCTTGGGAGGGGGGGACTATGGCTACACCTTC.

The CDR3 coding sequence is TGCGCCAGCAGCTCCAAGACAGGGTTTAACACTGAAGCTTTCTTT. Amino acid sequence: CASSSKTGFNTEAFF. The chain combines TRBV5-1 with TRBJ1-1; 7 nucleotides align to TRBD1. Per germline, CDR1 SGHRS and CDR2 YFSETQ. The ends lost 3 bases at V and 2 bases at J; junction bases unmatched: 7. There are 15 residues in the CDR3.

The chain has TRBV2 and TRBJ2-2; 8 positions agree with TRBD2. The CDR3 covers 15 residues. Trimming cost V 6 bases and J 6 bases; bases outside gene matches: 9. Germline values: CDR1 SNHLY, CDR2 FYNNEI. The CDR3 DNA follows: TGTGCCAGCAGGGCCTTGACTAGCGTCCCCGGGGAGCTGTTTTTT. The encoded protein is CASRALTSVPGELFF.

DNA of the CDR3: TGTGCCAGCAGCGTGGGACAGGGGGCTCGTAGCAATCAGCCCCAGCATTTT. It is translated as CASSVGQGARSNQPQHF. The chain joins TRBV7-8 to TRBJ1-5; 12 bases fit TRBD1. V shed 5 bases and J 0 bases; nucleotides not matched to a gene: 5. The CDR3 loop spans 17 amino acids. The V gene's germline CDR1 is SGHVS and CDR2 FQNEAQ.

J is TRBJ2-1 and V is TRBV19; a weak D match, TRBD2 (5 bases). Germline CDR1 LNHDA, CDR2 SQIVND (reference sequence). The CDR3 runs 15 residues. V was cut by 3 bases and J by 0 bases, with 9 bases left in between. The DNA of the CDR3 is TGTGCCAGTAGTATGATAGCGTTCTCCTACAATGAGCAGTTCTTC. Translating it yields CASSMIAFSYNEQFF.

The gene calls are TRBV19 and TRBJ2-1; tentative D call: TRBD2 (5 bases). Trimming removed 1 base at V and 16 bases at J, with 20 bases between. Germline CDR1 LNHDA, CDR2 SQIVND (reference sequence). This CDR3 has 14 amino acids. The CDR3 sequence is CASSIVEVGGSQFF. CDR3 coding DNA: TGTGCCAGTAGTATAGTCGAGGTAGGTGGGAGCCAATTCTTC.

V usage is TRBV4-2 and J usage is TRBJ1-1, with a possible D match to TRBD1 (6 bases). Per the germline V gene, CDR1 is LGHNA and CDR2 is YNFKEQ. V lost 3 bases and J lost 0, with 14 bases in between. The CDR3 runs to 16 residues. CDR3 nucleotide sequence: TGTGCCAGCAGCCAGCCGTCAAGGGACATGAACACTGAAGCTTTCTTT. This sequence encodes CASSQPSRDMNTEAFF.

The chain employs TRBV27 and TRBJ2-7; TRBD1 might be the D (8 bases). V was shortened by 8 bases and J by 6 bases, with 20 bases between the two germline ends. From germline, CDR1 is MNHEY and CDR2 SMNVEV (reference sequence). The CDR3 is made up of 14 amino acids. DNA of the CDR3: TGTGCCAGCGGGTTTACAGGGGGGGAAGTCGAGCAGTACTTC. This codes for CASGFTGGEVEQYF.

As DNA, the CDR3 is TGTGCCAGCAGGGGACAGGGGGCTATAAAAGACTATGGCTACACCTTC. Translating it yields CASRGQGAIKDYGYTF. This sequence joins TRBV28 and TRBJ1-2; TRBD1 matches 12 bases. Germline CDR1 MDHEN, CDR2 SYDVKM. J was trimmed by 3 bases and V by 6 bases; bases with no gene match: 8. The CDR3 is 16 residues long.

V and J are TRBV5-1 and TRBJ1-1, with no clear D. The CDR3 consists of 14 residues. Trimming removed 0 bases at V and 0 bases at J, with 6 bases between. Germline V gene lookup returns CDR1 SGHRS and CDR2 YFSETQ. For the CDR3, the DNA is TGCGCCAGCAGCTTGGGAACACTGAACACTGAAGCTTTCTTT. Its translation: CASSLGTLNTEAFF.

This chain links TRBV28 with TRBJ2-7; 8 positions agree with TRBD1. The CDR3 contains 15 residues. The ends lost 5 bases at V and 0 bases at J; junction bases unmatched: 6. In germline, CDR1 is MDHEN, CDR2 SYDVKM. CDR3 bases: TGTGCCAGCAGTCCGCATACAGGGGGCTCCTACGAGCAGTACTTC. It yields the protein CASSPHTGGSYEQYF.

To note about this clone: The same CDR3 can be traced to other DNA sequences in this sample. This rearrangement joins TRBV19 to TRBJ1-5, with D possibly being TRBD1 (5 bases). This CDR3 is built from 14 residues. Trimming left V 2 bases short and J 4 bases short, with 9 bases between. Per the germline V gene, CDR1 is LNHDA and CDR2 is SQIVND (reference sequence). Written as DNA, the CDR3 is TGTGCCAGTAGTATAATCGGGGGGAATCAGCCCCAGCATTTT. It specifies CASSIIGGNQPQHF. Drawing the rest from reference TRBV19 and TRBJ1-5, the complete variable domain is DGGITQSPKYLFRKEGQNVTLSCEQNLNHDAMYWYRQDPGQGLRLIYYSQIVNDFQKGDIAEGYSVSREKKESFPLTVTSAQKNPTAFYLCASSIIGGNQPQHFGDGTRLSIL.

The chain links TRBV7-2 to TRBJ2-7; 8 nucleotides agree with TRBD1. The CDR3 totals 15 residues. Germline V gives CDR1 SGHTA, CDR2 FQGNSA. V was pared by 5 bases and J by 4 bases, with 10 bases of the junction left unmatched. CDR3 DNA sequence: TGTGCCAGCAGCCGACCCGGGACAGGTGATTACGAGCAGTACTTC. Translating it yields CASSRPGTGDYEQYF.

The gene calls are TRBV6-5 and TRBJ1-2, with TRBD1 as a possible D gene (6 bases). Trimming shortened V by 1 base and J by 0 bases, and 12 bases separated the two germline ends. Looked up from germline, CDR1 is MNHEY and CDR2 is SVGAGI. The length of the CDR3 is 16 residues. The CDR3 DNA sequence: TGTGCCAGCAGTTACTTAGGACAGAGGGCTAACTATGGCTACACCTTC. It codes for CASSYLGQRANYGYTF.